This T cell receptor (beta chain) comes out of a study of T cell responses to AZD1222 COVID-19 vaccine. Study-wide results and limits: An increase in Spike-specific TCR breadth and depth was observed after two AZD1222 doses. The donors showed a predominance of white British ancestry and of females, with possible underestimation of clonal diversity. Only a handful of AZD1222 recipients tested seropositive at baseline.

Sequencing was performed with immunoSEQ multiplex PCR; in TCRdb, only in-frame clones are kept and a portion is missing. The table shows 95,000 to 150,000 clones, with around 88% occurring only once. Comment on this clone: Its antigen is as yet unknown.

This TCR came from an adult in good health. Sequenced here: peripheral blood, sampled on day 0 of MenACWY control vaccination.

CDR3 protein: CASSIGNNYGYTF. DNA for the CDR3: TGTGCCAGTAGTATCGGCAATAACTATGGCTACACCTTC. This chain connects TRBV19 to TRBJ1-2; D ambiguous. The length of the CDR3 is 13 residues. Germline CDR1 and CDR2: LNHDA and SQIVND (reference sequence). Trimming cost V 3 bases and J 1 base, with 6 bases left between them.